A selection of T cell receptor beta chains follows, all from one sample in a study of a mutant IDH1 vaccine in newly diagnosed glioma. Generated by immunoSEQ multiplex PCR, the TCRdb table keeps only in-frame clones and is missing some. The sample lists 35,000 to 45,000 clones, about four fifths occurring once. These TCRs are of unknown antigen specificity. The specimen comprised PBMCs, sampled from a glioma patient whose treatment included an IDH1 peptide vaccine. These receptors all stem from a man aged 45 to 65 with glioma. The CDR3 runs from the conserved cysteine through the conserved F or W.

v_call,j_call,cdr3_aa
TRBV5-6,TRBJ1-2,CASSLGRGEGYGYTF
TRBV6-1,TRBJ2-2,CASSERDTGELFF
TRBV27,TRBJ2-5,CASSLSERRPQYF
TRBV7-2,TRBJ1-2,CASSSQGYGYTF
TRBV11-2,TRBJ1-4,CASSPLGIEKLFF
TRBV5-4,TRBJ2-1,CASSRGGAVAGYNEQFF
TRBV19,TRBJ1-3,CASSIGGQFGNTIYF
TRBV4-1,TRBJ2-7,CASSQEPSGRPLSYEQYF
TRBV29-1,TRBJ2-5,CSVDEEKFRDF
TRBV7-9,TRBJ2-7,CASSPIEGGTYEQYF
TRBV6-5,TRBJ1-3,CASGAGINTIYF
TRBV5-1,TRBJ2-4,CASSPDRVRNIQYF
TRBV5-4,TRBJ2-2,CASSSSKTGAPNTGELFF
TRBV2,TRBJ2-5,CASSDWGNKQETQYF
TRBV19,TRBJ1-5,CASSAGGGNQPQHF
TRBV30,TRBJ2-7,CAWSKVTVSSYEQYF
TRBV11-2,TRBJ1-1,CASSPYVLDGPLKTEAFF
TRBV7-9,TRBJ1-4,CASSPGQGGDEKLFF
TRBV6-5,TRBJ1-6,CASTRQTNSPLHF
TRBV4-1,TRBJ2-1,CASSQDFLLFYNEQFF
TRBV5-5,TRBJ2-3,CASSLSGLGTDTQYF
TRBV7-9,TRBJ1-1,CASSLRGNTEAFF
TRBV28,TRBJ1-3,CASSDGGGSGNTIYF
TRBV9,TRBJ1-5,CASSRGRNQPQHF
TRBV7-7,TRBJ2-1,CASSLSPAKEQFF
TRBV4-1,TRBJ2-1,CASSFDAASNEQFF
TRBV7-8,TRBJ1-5,CASSPYERYSNQPQHF
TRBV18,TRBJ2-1,CASSPTAGEEEQFF
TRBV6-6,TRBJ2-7,CASSPISYEQYF
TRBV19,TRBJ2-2,CASSFRDSSTGELFF
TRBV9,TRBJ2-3,CASSVALATITDTQYF
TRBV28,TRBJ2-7,CASSRGGAYEQYF
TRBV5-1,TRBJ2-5,CASSLGGLASQETQYF
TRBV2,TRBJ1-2,CATRGGGTDYGYTF
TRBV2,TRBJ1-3,CASSETLLVLDRNTIYF